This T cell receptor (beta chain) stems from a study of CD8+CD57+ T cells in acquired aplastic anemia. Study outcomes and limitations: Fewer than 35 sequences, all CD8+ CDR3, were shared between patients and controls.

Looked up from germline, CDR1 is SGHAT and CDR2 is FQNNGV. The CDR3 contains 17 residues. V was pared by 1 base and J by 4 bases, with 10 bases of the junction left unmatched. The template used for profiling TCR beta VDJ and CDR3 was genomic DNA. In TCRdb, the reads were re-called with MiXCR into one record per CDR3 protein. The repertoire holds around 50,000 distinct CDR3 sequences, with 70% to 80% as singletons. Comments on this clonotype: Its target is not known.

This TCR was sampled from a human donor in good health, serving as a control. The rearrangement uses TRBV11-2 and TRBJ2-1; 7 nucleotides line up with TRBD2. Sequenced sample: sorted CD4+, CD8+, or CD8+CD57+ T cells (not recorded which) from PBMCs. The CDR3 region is CASSLGSAGAVYNEQFF. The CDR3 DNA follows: TGTGCCAGCAGCTTAGGAAGCGCGGGAGCAGTGTACAATGAGCAGTTCTTC.